This passage covers 22 T cell receptor beta chains from one sample sequenced in a study of PD-1 blockade in mismatch repair-deficient tumors (dated by TCRdb to about 2017). Library construction relied on the immunoSEQ multiplex PCR assay. TCRdb took over this immuneACCESS table, retaining in-frame rearrangements with V and J assigned. Such tables are incomplete; in checked studies, under half of the missing clones stem from an unresolved V gene, and the remainder is unexplained. The sample data list 56,000 or so clones, and roughly 78% of these were observed just once. 2.5% to 4% of the sample belongs to the ten largest clones. This specimen consisted of peripheral blood, obtained 4 weeks after starting pembrolizumab. The source is an adult with mismatch repair-deficient cancer.

J is TRBJ1-4 and V is TRBV18; possibly TRBD1 for D (5 bases). The CDR3 sequence is 13 residues long. Per germline, CDR1 KGHSH and CDR2 LQKENI. Deletions cut 4 bases from V and 4 bases from J, with 7 bases between. CDR3 region: CASSRDSNEKLFF. The CDR3 coding sequence is TGTGCCAGCTCACGAGACAGTAATGAAAAACTGTTTTTT.

This chain links TRBV28 with TRBJ2-5; 7 nucleotides align to TRBD1. This CDR3 contains 14 residues. The germline gives CDR1 MDHEN, CDR2 SYDVKM. V shed 6 bases, J shed 4 bases, and the junction held 8 bases outside the gene matches. This chain's CDR3 is CASSRPTGAETQYF. The CDR3, as DNA: TGTGCCAGCAGCCGACCAACAGGGGCAGAGACCCAGTACTTC.

The chain has TRBV13 and TRBJ2-7; 10 bases match TRBD2. This CDR3 comprises 16 residues. Looked up from germline, CDR1 is PRHDT and CDR2 is FYEKMQ (reference sequence). The V segment lost 0 bases and the J segment 2 bases; nucleotides outside the gene matches: 4. CDR3 DNA sequence: TGTGCCAGCAGCTTAGGACTAGCGGGATGGGCCTACGAGCAGTACTTC. This gives the protein CASSLGLAGWAYEQYF.

The chain links TRBV7-3 to TRBJ1-1; no clear D. The CDR3 runs to 13 residues. The ends were cut back, 5 bases at V and 7 bases at J, with 14 bases in the middle. Germline V gene data show CDR1 as SGHTA and CDR2 as FQGTGA. The CDR3 reads CASSQTVDHEAFF. CDR3 DNA sequence: TGTGCCAGCAGCCAAACCGTTGACCATGAAGCTTTCTTT. The full variable domain, completed using reference TRBV7-3 and TRBJ1-1, is GAGVSQTPSNKVTEKGKYVELRCDPISGHTALYWYRQSLGQGPEFLIYFQGTGAADDSGLPNDRFFAVRPEGSVSTLKIQRTERGDSAVYLCASSQTVDHEAFFGQGTRLTVV.

This clone showed up just once. The J gene is TRBJ1-4, the V gene TRBV30; perhaps TRBD1 as D (5 bases). CDR1 and CDR2 from the germline V gene are GTSNPN and SVGIG (reference sequence). The germline V and J ends were trimmed by 1 base and 11 bases, with 11 bases remaining between them. The CDR3 has 12 amino acids. CDR3 region: CAWSERGEKLFF. Here the CDR3 DNA reads TGTGCCTGGAGTGAGCGGGGGGAGAAACTGTTTTTT. Full variable domain (rest looked up from reference TRBV30 and TRBJ1-4): SQTIHQWPATLVQPVGSPLSLECTVEGTSNPNLYWYRQAAGRGLQLLFYSVGIGQISSEVPQNLSASRPQDRQFILSSKKLLLSDSGFYLCAWSERGEKLFFGSGTQLSVL.

The J gene is TRBJ2-2, the V gene TRBV11-3, with 7 positions matching TRBD1. The CDR3 spans 17 residues. With V trimmed by 0 bases and J by 5 bases, 9 bases remained unmatched. Germline CDR1 reads SGHNT; CDR2 reads YENEEA. This CDR3 is CASSLDGSRGMTGELFF. The DNA of the CDR3 is TGTGCCAGCAGCTTAGACGGCTCCAGGGGGATGACCGGGGAGCTGTTTTTT.

The V call is TRBV23-1, the J call TRBJ1-5, with D uncertain. TRBV23-1 is filed as an ORF, its function uncertain. CDR3 size: 15 residues. V shed 2 bases and J shed 4 bases, with 12 bases lying between them. This chain's CDR3 is CASSQRVGLNQPQHF. CDR3 bases: TGCGCCAGCAGTCAAAGAGTAGGTTTGAATCAGCCCCAGCATTTT.

V gene TRBV12-5 combines with J gene TRBJ2-3; tentative D call: TRBD1 (5 bases). Trimming pared 8 bases from V and 8 bases from J, leaving 8 bases between. The CDR3 has 10 residues. Germline assignment: CDR1 LGHNT and CDR2 FRNRAP. The CDR3 bases are TGTGCTAGTTCAGGGCCTACGCAGTATTTT. Protein sequence: CASSGPTQYF.

This chain connects TRBV7-6 to TRBJ1-4; no clear D. V was trimmed by 4 bases and J by 5 bases, leaving 14 bases between them. Germline lookup yields CDR1 SGHVS and CDR2 FNYEAQ. The CDR3 is 15 amino acids. DNA of the CDR3: TGTGCCAGCAGCTCCTCGGTCGTAAGAAATGAAAAACTGTTTTTT. This encodes CASSSSVVRNEKLFF.

The V gene is TRBV7-8, the J gene TRBJ2-2; no clear D gene. This CDR3 is 13 amino acids long. V was trimmed by 5 bases and J by 1 base, leaving 5 bases between them. Germline-derived CDR1 and CDR2 are SGHVS and FQNEAQ. The CDR3 here is CASSIKNTGELFF. DNA for the CDR3: TGTGCCAGCAGCATCAAGAACACCGGGGAGCTGTTTTTT. Combining the CDR3 with reference TRBV7-8 and TRBJ2-2 gives the whole variable domain GAGVSQSPRYKVAKRGQDVALRCDPISGHVSLFWYQQALGQGPEFLTYFQNEAQLDKSGLPSDRFFAERPEGSVSTLKIQRTQQEDSAVYLCASSIKNTGELFFGEGSRLTVL.

The rearrangement links TRBV19 to TRBJ1-5; no definite D call. Germline V gene lookup returns CDR1 LNHDA and CDR2 SQIVND (reference sequence). CDR3 length: 13 residues. The ends were cut back, 5 bases at V and 4 bases at J, with 9 bases in the middle. This CDR3 is CASSFLGNQPQHF. In nucleotides, the CDR3 is TGTGCCAGTAGTTTCCTCGGGAATCAGCCCCAGCATTTT.

The genes are TRBV11-3 and TRBJ2-1, with D possibly TRBD2 on 6 matching bases. V gave up 0 bases and J gave up 3 bases, with 12 bases separating them. The CDR3 loop spans 16 amino acids. The germline V gene has CDR1 SGHNT and CDR2 YENEEA. The CDR3 protein is CASSLEGGAVYNEQFF. The DNA of the CDR3 is TGTGCCAGCAGCTTAGAGGGGGGAGCGGTCTACAATGAGCAGTTCTTC. The full variable domain, its missing parts supplied by reference TRBV11-3 and TRBJ2-1, is EAGVVQSPRYKIIEKKQPVAFWCNPISGHNTLYWYLQNLGQGPELLIRYENEEAVDDSQLPKDRFSAERLKGVDSTLKIQPAELGDSAVYLCASSLEGGAVYNEQFFGPGTRLTVL.

The CDR3 sequence: CASSYTGVWGTDTQYF. CDR3 coding DNA: TGTGCCAGCAGTTACACGGGAGTATGGGGCACAGATACGCAGTATTTT. The chain employs TRBV6-5 and TRBJ2-3, with D perhaps matching TRBD2 (6 bases). This CDR3 spans 16 amino acids. Germline-derived CDR1 and CDR2 are MNHEY and SVGAGI. Trimming stripped 2 bases from V and 1 base from J, with 13 bases between.

This clone occurred a few times. The chain links TRBV14 to TRBJ2-3; D gene unclear. Germline CDR1 and CDR2: SGHDN and FVKESK. The germline V and J ends were trimmed by 0 bases and 8 bases, with 9 bases remaining between them. The CDR3 is made up of 13 amino acids. CDR3 DNA sequence: TGTGCCAGCAGCCAAGATGTTTCCGGTACGCAGTATTTT. It is translated as CASSQDVSGTQYF.

This chain connects TRBV9 to TRBJ1-1; a weak D match, TRBD1 (5 bases). The CDR3 length is 15 residues. Germline CDR1 is SGDLS and CDR2 is YYNGEE. Trimming removed 0 bases at V and 7 bases at J, with 16 bases between. The CDR3 DNA is TGTGCCAGCAGCGTAGCTTCCCAGGGTGGTGGTGAAGCTTTCTTT. Translating it yields CASSVASQGGGEAFF. The full variable domain, its missing parts supplied by reference TRBV9 and TRBJ1-1, is DSGVTQTPKHLITATGQRVTLRCSPRSGDLSVYWYQQSLDQGLQFLIQYYNGEERAKGNILERFSAQQFPDLHSELNLSSLELGDSALYFCASSVASQGGGEAFFGQGTRLTVV.

The chain joins TRBV5-8 to TRBJ2-1; 10 nucleotides agree with TRBD2. In germline, CDR1 is SGHTS, CDR2 YDEGEE. V trimming: 3 bases; J trimming: 4 bases; junction bases outside the gene matches: 13. There are 18 residues in the CDR3. In DNA, the CDR3 is TGTGCCAGCAGCTCGACTGGACTAGCGGTAACCGTATACAATGAGCAGTTCTTC. Residues: CASSSTGLAVTVYNEQFF.

This clone was seen a few times. V gene TRBV6-1 combines with J gene TRBJ1-2; possible D gene TRBD1, 5 bases. The CDR3 runs to 13 residues. Deletions cut 10 bases from V and 6 bases from J, with 18 bases between. Germline V CDR1 and CDR2: MNHNS, SASEGT. CDR3 region: CAIMGGTQHGYTF. The CDR3 DNA reads as TGTGCCATAATGGGGGGGACCCAACATGGCTACACCTTC.

The chain combines TRBV5-4 with TRBJ1-2; D is uncertain. The CDR3 runs to 15 residues. Trimming took 3 bases from V and 2 from J, leaving 14 bases between them. Germline V gene sequence: CDR1 SGHNT, CDR2 YYREEE (reference sequence). The CDR3 DNA reads as TGTGCCAGCAGCTCCGGACGGTTCCAAAACTATGGCTACACCTTC. It encodes CASSSGRFQNYGYTF.

The J gene is TRBJ2-1, the V gene TRBV18, with a weak D call TRBD2 (6 bases). V lost 0 bases and J lost 0, with 9 bases in between. CDR1 and CDR2 (germline): KGHSH, LQKENI. The CDR3 consists of 16 residues. The CDR3 coding sequence is TGTGCCAGCTCACCACCGGGCGGGACCTCCTACAATGAGCAGTTCTTC. Protein product: CASSPPGGTSYNEQFF.

This clone was seen a single time. The chain combines TRBV18 with TRBJ2-2; weak D call: TRBD1 (5 bases). Germline V gene data show CDR1 as KGHSH and CDR2 as LQKENI. The CDR3 spans 15 residues. The ends were cut back, 2 bases at V and 7 bases at J, with 14 bases in the middle. The DNA of the CDR3 is TGTGCCAGCTCACCAGGACATACCTCCCGCGGGGAGCTGTTTTTT. This encodes CASSPGHTSRGELFF.

In nucleotides, the CDR3 is TGTGCCAGCAGTTTATCGGGACATCTCAATCAGCCCCAGCATTTT. As protein: CASSLSGHLNQPQHF. This sequence joins TRBV28 and TRBJ1-5; D possibly corresponds to TRBD1 (6 bases). The length of the CDR3 is 15 residues. The germline V and J ends were trimmed by 1 base and 3 bases, with 10 bases remaining between them. The germline V gene encodes CDR1 MDHEN and CDR2 SYDVKM.

The chain joins TRBV13 to TRBJ2-5, with D possibly called TRBD1 or TRBD2 (5 bases each). The CDR3 is 14 amino acids. V lost 4 bases to trimming and J lost 7 bases, with 16 bases between them. Germline loops: CDR1 PRHDT, CDR2 FYEKMQ (reference sequence). The DNA for the CDR3 is TGTGCCAGCAGCTATGGGACGCAAAAGGGGACCCAGTACTTC. Amino acid sequence: CASSYGTQKGTQYF.